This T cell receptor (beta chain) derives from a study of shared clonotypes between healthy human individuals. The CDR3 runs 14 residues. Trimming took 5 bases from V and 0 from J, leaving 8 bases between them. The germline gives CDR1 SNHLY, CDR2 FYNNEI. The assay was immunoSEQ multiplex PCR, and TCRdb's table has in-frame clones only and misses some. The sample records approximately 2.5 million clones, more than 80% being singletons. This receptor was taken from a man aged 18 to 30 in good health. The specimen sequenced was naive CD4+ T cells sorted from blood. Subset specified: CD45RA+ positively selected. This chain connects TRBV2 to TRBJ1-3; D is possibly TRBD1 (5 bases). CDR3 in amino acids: CASSWGTSGNTIYF. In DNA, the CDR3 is TGTGCCAGCAGTTGGGGGACCTCTGGAAACACCATATATTTT.